These 10 T cell receptor beta chains share one sample of origin, sequenced in a study of T cell responses to AZD1222 COVID-19 vaccine. Data came from immunoSEQ multiplex PCR; TCRdb stores just in-frame clones and leaves some out. The profile shows 100,000 to 150,000 clones, just over 90% of them singletons. The input for sequencing was peripheral blood, taken on day 0 of AZD1222 vaccination. These receptor sequences come from an adult in good health.

Notes on this clone: Other DNA sequences of this sample code for an identical CDR3. The chain links TRBV9 to TRBJ1-2; D possibly corresponds to TRBD1 (5 bases). The ends were cut back, 3 bases at V and 4 bases at J, with 7 bases in the middle. CDR1 is SGDLS, CDR2 YYNGEE, per germline. The CDR3 loop spans 12 amino acids. CDR3 loop: CASSADSYGYTF. CDR3 DNA: TGTGCCAGCAGCGCCGACAGCTATGGCTACACCTTC.

This chain connects TRBV24-1 to TRBJ1-1; 7 bases match TRBD1. The trim removed 2 bases at V and 1 base at J, leaving 3 bases unmatched. Germline CDR1 KGHDR, CDR2 SFDVKD. This CDR3 has 15 residues. CDR3 nucleotide sequence: TGTGCCACCAGTGATTCCCGGACAGGGAACACTGAAGCTTTCTTT. This sequence encodes CATSDSRTGNTEAFF.

The rearrangement links TRBV28 to TRBJ2-7; D call uncertain. V was trimmed by 5 bases and J by 6 bases, leaving 11 bases between them. CDR1 is MDHEN, CDR2 SYDVKM, per germline. The CDR3 totals 12 residues. This CDR3 is CASSLIDFEQYF. The DNA for the CDR3 is TGTGCCAGCAGTCTTATAGATTTCGAGCAGTACTTC. Supplemented by reference TRBV28 and TRBJ2-7, the full variable domain reads DVKVTQSSRYLVKRTGEKVFLECVQDMDHENMFWYRQDPGLGLRLIYFSYDVKMKEKGDIPEGYSVSREKKERFSLILESASTNQTSMYLCASSLIDFEQYFGPGTRLTVT.

The rearrangement links TRBV7-9 to TRBJ1-5; D unresolved. V was clipped by 5 bases and J by 7 bases, with 9 bases between them. Germline loops: CDR1 SEHNR, CDR2 FQNEAQ (reference sequence). This CDR3 has 12 residues. The CDR3 sequence is CASSLDNQPQHF. As DNA, the CDR3 is TGTGCCAGCAGCCTCGACAACCAGCCCCAGCATTTT.

V is TRBV19 and J is TRBJ2-4; TRBD1 matches at 7 bases. The CDR3 covers 16 residues. Trimming removed 1 base from V and 0 bases from J; junction bases left unmatched: 3. Germline V CDR1 and CDR2: LNHDA, SQIVND (reference sequence). The CDR3 coding sequence is TGTGCCAGTAGTATAGGTAACAGGGGAGCCAAAAACATTCAGTACTTC. Translated, it gives CASSIGNRGAKNIQYF.

CDR3 sequence reads: CASSHGSSGRETQYF. CDR3 nucleotides: TGTGCCAGCAGCCATGGGTCGAGCGGGCGAGAGACCCAGTACTTC. The chain links TRBV3-1 (or the pseudogene TRBV3-2) to TRBJ2-5, with TRBD2 as a possible D gene (6 bases). Trimming took 3 bases from V and 4 from J, leaving 15 bases between them. CDR3 length: 15 amino acids. Germline lookup yields CDR1 LGHDT and CDR2 YNNKEL (reference sequence).

V is TRBV21-1 and J is TRBJ1-2. TRBV21-1 is a listed pseudogene. The CDR3 is 14 residues long. CDR3 protein: CASSKVWEGYGYTF. Written as DNA, the CDR3 is TGTGCCAGCAGCAAAGTTTGGGAAGGGTATGGCTACACCTTC.

The rearrangement links TRBV3-1 (or the pseudogene TRBV3-2) to TRBJ1-3; D gene uncertain. From germline, CDR1 is LGHDT and CDR2 YNNKEL (reference sequence). V lost 4 bases and J lost 8, with 18 bases in between. CDR3 length: 15 amino acids. CDR3 in amino acids: CASSRDHYGYYTIYF. The CDR3 DNA is TGTGCCAGCAGCCGAGATCACTACGGGTATTACACCATATATTTT.

The chain couples TRBV19 to TRBJ2-5, with 8 bases matching TRBD2. CDR3 length equals 15 residues. Unmatched junction bases numbered 12, after V lost 7 bases and J lost 5 bases. The germline V gene has CDR1 LNHDA and CDR2 SQIVND (reference sequence). The CDR3 DNA is TGTGCCAGTAACCCATCGGGACTAGAATTGGAGACCCAGTACTTC. Amino acids: CASNPSGLELETQYF.

This rearrangement joins TRBV6-4 to TRBJ2-3; 8 bases align to TRBD1. With 2 bases clipped from V and 4 bases from J, the junction kept 5 bases outside the gene matches. The CDR3 is 15 residues long. The V gene's germline CDR1 is MRHNA and CDR2 SNTAGT. The DNA of the CDR3 is TGTGCCAGCAGTGACGGACAGGGTGGGGCAGATACGCAGTATTTT. Its translation: CASSDGQGGADTQYF.